The sequence of this T cell receptor (beta chain) was determined in a study of early T cells in non-severe SARS-CoV-2 infection. Study in general: Unsorted whole blood bulk RNA was sequenced, with unpaired chains. The study's findings and limits: VDJdb matching favored anti-spike CD8 responses, missing private and CD4 specificities.

Attachment of unique molecular identifiers was made to individual cDNA molecules. In TCRdb, the 5' RACE reads were re-called with MiXCR into one record per CDR3 protein. The sample contains roughly 100,000 distinct CDR3 sequences, about an eighth of which appear only once. Trimming left V 3 bases short and J 6 bases short, with 11 bases between. This CDR3 spans 13 amino acids. On this clonotype: Its antigen is currently unknown.

The TCR was taken from an adult who was a healthcare worker with PCR-confirmed SARS-CoV-2 infection or an uninfected control (not recorded which). The chain combines TRBV12-3 or TRBV12-4 with TRBJ1-2; D gene unclear. Sequenced: whole blood. In nucleotides, the CDR3 is TGTGCCAGCAGTTTTCGGGCAGCAGATGGCTACACCTTC. Amino acids: CASSFRAADGYTF.